Presented here are 29 T cell receptor beta chains from one specimen sequenced in a study of T cell responses to AZD1222 COVID-19 vaccine (dated by TCRdb to the early 2020s). Reading the label with the study, this specimen's time point is: baseline before first vaccination. Per the publication, the treatment or condition label means: meningococcal conjugate vaccine given as trial control. Library preparation employed the immunoSEQ multiplex PCR assay. This is the immuneACCESS table as TCRdb keeps it, with only in-frame sequences that have V and J called. A part of the clones is gone; compared with another copy, unresolved V genes explain less than half, and the rest is unexplained. The sample table records 150,000 to 180,000 clones; roughly nine tenths of these occur just once. 5.5% of the sample lies in the top ten. The sequences come from peripheral blood, collected on day 0 of MenACWY control vaccination. Source of these receptors: an adult in good health.

The V and J genes are TRBV9 and TRBJ1-5; D is undetermined. Per germline, CDR1 SGDLS and CDR2 YYNGEE. The CDR3 contains 13 residues. The V gene lost 2 bases and the J gene lost 4 bases, with 7 bases spanning the gap. The CDR3 spells CASSVVSNQPQHF. The CDR3 region has the DNA TGTGCCAGCAGCGTCGTCTCGAATCAGCCCCAGCATTTT.

This chain uses TRBV27 with TRBJ1-6; possible D gene TRBD1, 5 bases. This CDR3 has 14 amino acids. Per germline, CDR1 MNHEY and CDR2 SMNVEV (reference sequence). Trimming pared 3 bases from V and 8 bases from J, leaving 11 bases between. DNA for the CDR3: TGTGCCAGCAGTTTCCCACAGGTGGATTCACCCCTCCACTTT. It is translated as CASSFPQVDSPLHF.

The V and J genes are TRBV5-5 and TRBJ2-7; 10 nucleotides match TRBD2. J lost 0 bases, V lost 4 bases, and 7 bases had no gene match. Per germline, CDR1 SGHKS and CDR2 YYEKEE (reference sequence). The CDR3 spans 16 residues. CDR3 DNA sequence: TGTGCCAGCAGCCGTGGACTAGCGGTATCCTCCTACGAGCAGTACTTC. Translated, it gives CASSRGLAVSSYEQYF.

The sample holds one count of this clone. The chain employs TRBV6-5 and TRBJ1-4; no clear D gene. Deletions cut 6 bases from V and 8 bases from J, with 10 bases between. The CDR3 loop spans 12 amino acids. The germline CDR1 and CDR2 sequences are MNHEY and SVGAGI. This chain's CDR3 is CASSLNGEKLFF. CDR3 sequence (DNA): TGTGCCAGCAGCCTCAACGGCGAAAAACTGTTTTTT.

The rearrangement links TRBV5-1 to TRBJ1-6; possibly TRBD1 for D (6 bases). The CDR3 covers 15 residues. V was shortened by 0 bases and J by 10 bases, with 14 bases between the two germline ends. Germline-derived CDR1 and CDR2 are SGHRS and YFSETQ. CDR3 loop: CASSLEGRGSSPLHF. The DNA of the CDR3 is TGCGCCAGCAGCTTGGAGGGCAGGGGAAGCTCACCCCTCCACTTT. Full variable domain (outside the CDR3, taken from reference TRBV5-1 and TRBJ1-6): KAGVTQTPRYLIKTRGQQVTLSCSPISGHRSVSWYQQTPGQGLQFLFEYFSETQRNKGNFPGRFSGRQFSNSRSEMNVSTLELGDSALYLCASSLEGRGSSPLHFGNGTRLTVT.

The V and J genes are TRBV14 and TRBJ1-4, with TRBD1 matching over 8 bases. V lost 1 base to trimming and J lost 7 bases; unmatched junction nucleotides: 5. Germline V CDR1 and CDR2: SGHDN, FVKESK. This CDR3 region has 15 residues. CDR3 loop: CASSQAQGAGEKLFF. The CDR3 DNA sequence: TGTGCCAGCAGCCAAGCCCAGGGGGCGGGTGAAAAACTGTTTTTT.

This rearrangement joins TRBV3-1 (or the pseudogene TRBV3-2) to TRBJ2-1, with unresolved D. The V gene lost 0 bases and the J gene lost 4 bases, with 7 bases spanning the gap. CDR1 is LGHDT, CDR2 YNNKEL, per germline (reference sequence). This CDR3 is 14 amino acids long. The CDR3 is CASSQDLIYNEQFF. For the CDR3, the DNA is TGTGCCAGCAGCCAAGATCTAATATACAATGAGCAGTTCTTC.

This sequence joins TRBV28 and TRBJ1-2; no clear D. The CDR3 has 12 residues. Germline CDR1 is MDHEN and CDR2 is SYDVKM. Trimming cost V 3 bases and J 8 bases, with 10 bases left between them. CDR3 DNA sequence: TGTGCCAGCAGTTTGTCGGGGTCCGGCTACACCTTC. Amino acid sequence: CASSLSGSGYTF.

The chain employs TRBV11-3 and TRBJ2-7, with D unresolved. This CDR3 is 15 amino acids long. Germline values: CDR1 SGHNT, CDR2 YENEEA. V was cut by 5 bases and J by 3 bases, with 17 bases left in between. The CDR3 region has the DNA TGTGCCAGCAGCCCAAGGAGTCTGCGAGACTACGAGCAGTACTTC. Its translation is CASSPRSLRDYEQYF.

This chain connects TRBV19 to TRBJ1-1, with TRBD1 as a possible D gene (6 bases). The CDR3 has 13 residues. The V and J ends lost 5 bases and 2 bases respectively, with 9 bases between them. Germline V gene sequence: CDR1 LNHDA, CDR2 SQIVND (reference sequence). This chain's CDR3 is CASSGQFNTEAFF. The CDR3 nucleotides read TGTGCCAGTAGTGGACAGTTTAACACTGAAGCTTTCTTT.

The V call is TRBV2, the J call TRBJ2-7; TRBD1 agrees at 9 bases. The V gene's germline CDR1 is SNHLY and CDR2 FYNNEI. V trimming: 6 bases; J trimming: 3 bases; junction bases outside the gene matches: 6. The CDR3 length is 14 residues. The chain's CDR3 is CASSEQGAGYEQYF. CDR3 bases: TGTGCCAGCAGCGAACAGGGGGCTGGCTACGAGCAGTACTTC.

In this sample, this clone turned up once. Other nucleotide sequences in the sample specify the same CDR3. The gene calls are TRBV27 and TRBJ1-2; D not certain. The germline CDR1 and CDR2 sequences are MNHEY and SMNVEV (reference sequence). There are 13 residues in the CDR3. Trimming left V 2 bases short and J 8 bases short, with 12 bases between. The CDR3 loop reads CASSLRGGGGYTF. CDR3 coding DNA: TGTGCCAGCAGTTTACGAGGAGGTGGAGGCTACACCTTC.

The rearrangement joins TRBV5-8 to TRBJ1-5; D perhaps matches TRBD1 (6 bases). Trimming pared 4 bases from V and 3 bases from J, leaving 17 bases between. Germline V gene lookup returns CDR1 SGHTS and CDR2 YDEGEE. The CDR3 contains 16 residues. The CDR3 region is CASSPEAGVINQPQHF. The CDR3, as DNA: TGTGCCAGCAGCCCGGAGGCAGGGGTCATCAATCAGCCCCAGCATTTT.

The V gene is TRBV6-4, the J gene TRBJ2-3; D call uncertain. Germline V gene lookup returns CDR1 MRHNA and CDR2 SNTAGT. Trimming cost V 3 bases and J 1 base, with 8 bases left between them. CDR3 length equals 14 residues. The CDR3 DNA reads TGTGCCAGCAGTGAGAGTTTTGGCACAGATACGCAGTATTTT. Translation gives CASSESFGTDTQYF.

This rearrangement joins TRBV6-5 to TRBJ1-3; no definite D call. The V gene's germline CDR1 is MNHEY and CDR2 SVGAGI. This CDR3 region has 14 residues. V was shortened by 6 bases and J by 0 bases, with 9 bases between the two germline ends. Written as DNA, the CDR3 is TGTGCCAGCAGGCCACCTAGCTCTGGAAACACCATATATTTT. Translated, it gives CASRPPSSGNTIYF.

The chain uses TRBV28 and TRBJ1-1, with D tentatively TRBD1 (6 bases). The length of the CDR3 is 13 residues. Germline-derived CDR1 and CDR2 are MDHEN and SYDVKM. With 2 bases removed from V and 4 bases from J, the gap between germline ends came to 8 bases. The CDR3 nucleotides are TGTGCCAGCAGTTTAAACAGGGCCACTGAAGCTTTCTTT. This translates into CASSLNRATEAFF.

The chain combines TRBV28 with TRBJ1-2, with 7 bases identical to TRBD1. This CDR3 spans 14 amino acids. The germline V gene encodes CDR1 MDHEN and CDR2 SYDVKM. V shed 3 bases, J shed 4 bases, and the junction held 5 bases outside the gene matches. CDR3 nucleotides: TGTGCCAGCAGTTTCTCGGCAGGGGGCTATGGCTACACCTTC. This codes for CASSFSAGGYGYTF.

The rearrangement uses TRBV15 and TRBJ1-2; D is perhaps TRBD1 (5 bases). This CDR3 comprises 12 residues. Germline V CDR1 and CDR2: LNHNV, YYDKDF (reference sequence). V was cut by 4 bases and J by 8 bases, with 11 bases left in between. The CDR3 DNA reads as TGTGCCACCAGCAATTATGGGGGAGGCTACACCTTC. Amino acid sequence: CATSNYGGGYTF.

CDR3 DNA sequence: TGCGCCAGCAGTTCCCGCCTAGCGCCCAATGAGCAGTTCTTC. Translating gives CASSSRLAPNEQFF. The V call is TRBV5-1, the J call TRBJ2-1, with a tentative D call TRBD2 (6 bases). CDR1 and CDR2 from the germline V gene are SGHRS and YFSETQ. The CDR3 contains 14 residues. Trimming stripped 5 bases from V and 6 bases from J, with 15 bases between. The full variable domain, rest sourced from reference TRBV5-1 and TRBJ2-1, is KAGVTQTPRYLIKTRGQQVTLSCSPISGHRSVSWYQQTPGQGLQFLFEYFSETQRNKGNFPGRFSGRQFSNSRSEMNVSTLELGDSALYLCASSSRLAPNEQFFGPGTRLTVL.

The chain is built from TRBV5-5 and TRBJ1-5; 11 bases agree with TRBD1. V lost 0 bases and J lost 6; bases outside the gene matches: 14. The CDR3 is made up of 19 amino acids. The germline gives CDR1 SGHKS, CDR2 YYEKEE (reference sequence). The CDR3 nucleotides read TGTGCCAGCAGCTTGGGCAGACCGGGACAGGGGGTCTCGTCTCAGCCCCAGCATTTT. Amino acid sequence: CASSLGRPGQGVSSQPQHF.

The chain joins TRBV4-3 to TRBJ1-1; the D is unclear. CDR3 length: 15 amino acids. V was clipped by 0 bases and J by 3 bases, with 11 bases between them. Germline V gives CDR1 LGHNA, CDR2 YSLEER. CDR3 bases: TGCGCCAGCAGCCAAGATTCGGGAGCGGACACTGAAGCTTTCTTT. It is translated as CASSQDSGADTEAFF.

The V call is TRBV7-8, the J call TRBJ2-7; 7 bases are a match to TRBD2. The CDR3 length is 15 residues. Germline-derived CDR1 and CDR2 are SGHVS and FQNEAQ. J lost 0 bases, V lost 2 bases, and 4 bases had no gene match. The CDR3 DNA follows: TGTGCCAGCAGCTTACGGCGGGGGAGCTCCTACGAGCAGTACTTC. This encodes CASSLRRGSSYEQYF.

The chain links TRBV12-5 to TRBJ1-5; 9 bases are a match to TRBD1. The junction had 2 bases not matched to a gene; V was cut back by 1 base and J by 7 bases. Germline V gene sequence: CDR1 LGHNT, CDR2 FRNRAP. The CDR3 sequence is 14 residues long. CDR3 coding DNA: TGTGCTAGTGGTTTGGGGGACAGGGTACAGCCCCAGCATTTT. Translated, it gives CASGLGDRVQPQHF. The full variable domain, in which reference TRBV12-5 and TRBJ1-5 provide the parts outside the CDR3, is DARVTQTPRHKVTEMGQEVTMRCQPILGHNTVFWYRQTMMQGLELLAYFRNRAPLDDSGMPKDRFSAEMPDATLATLKIQPSEPRDSAVYFCASGLGDRVQPQHFGDGTRLSIL.

The chain joins TRBV9 to TRBJ1-4; D is uncertain. The CDR3 loop spans 14 amino acids. Trimming pared 5 bases from V and 7 bases from J, leaving 15 bases between. The germline gives CDR1 SGDLS, CDR2 YYNGEE. The CDR3 DNA sequence: TGTGCCAGCAGTAGTGGTCTGGGGAGTGAAAAACTGTTTTTT. Protein product: CASSSGLGSEKLFF.

The chain carries TRBV11-2 and TRBJ2-2; the D gene is possibly TRBD1 (6 bases). This CDR3 has 14 amino acids. The V end was cut by 4 bases, the J end by 7 bases, with 13 bases between. CDR1 is SGHAT, CDR2 FQNNGV, per germline. The CDR3 protein is CASSSLRGNGELFF. The CDR3 DNA is TGTGCCAGCAGCTCGCTGAGGGGGAACGGGGAGCTGTTTTTT.

V is TRBV7-2 and J is TRBJ1-2, with 10 bases aligning to TRBD1. CDR3 length: 14 amino acids. Looked up from germline, CDR1 is SGHTA and CDR2 is FQGNSA. After removal of 5 bases from V and 13 bases from J, the junction contained 13 bases not matched to a gene. CDR3 protein: CASSTKGQGFLGTF. The CDR3 DNA reads as TGTGCCAGCAGCACCAAGGGACAGGGGTTCCTGGGCACCTTC.

This chain links TRBV5-8 with TRBJ1-2, with D tentatively TRBD1 (6 bases). Germline V gives CDR1 SGHTS, CDR2 YDEGEE. There are 15 residues in the CDR3. V lost 7 bases and J 8 bases, leaving 24 bases between the germline ends. CDR3 sequence: CASAAWGRSLWGYTF. The CDR3, as DNA: TGTGCCAGCGCCGCCTGGGGGCGGTCCCTATGGGGCTACACCTTC.

The chain is built from TRBV28 and TRBJ1-1, with D tentatively TRBD1 (5 bases). V lost 1 base and J 11 bases, leaving 20 bases between the germline ends. This CDR3 has 15 residues. Germline V lookup: CDR1 MDHEN, CDR2 SYDVKM. In DNA, the CDR3 is TGTGCCAGCAGTTTATTCCCGGGACCCAGGGATGAGGCTTTCTTT. Protein: CASSLFPGPRDEAFF.

The chain links TRBV19 to TRBJ2-5, with 14 nucleotides matching TRBD2. This CDR3 has 20 amino acids. CDR1 is LNHDA, CDR2 SQIVND, per germline (reference sequence). The V and J ends lost 1 base and 4 bases, in that order; junction bases with no gene match: 14. CDR3 in DNA: TGTGCCAGTAGTATAGGCCGACTAGCGGGAGGGGGGCAACGTGGAGAGACCCAGTACTTC. As protein: CASSIGRLAGGGQRGETQYF.